The text below deals with one T cell receptor (beta chain). Its matching antigen is unknown. It was with 60 Vbeta and 13 Jbeta primers that the PCR ran. Using immunoSEQ multiplex PCR, the repertoire was profiled, and TCRdb retains in-frame clones only, with some absent. The sample has roughly 140,000 clones, approximately 80% seen once. These data come from a study of cytomegalovirus exposure and HLA in healthy donors. Overall study context: As an earlier analysis found, roughly 170 million T cells yielded approximately 100 million unique TCR beta sequences.

CDR3 length: 15 amino acids. V shed 2 bases, J shed 2 bases, and the junction held 3 bases outside the gene matches. Per germline, CDR1 MDHEN and CDR2 SYDVKM. Findings and caveats of the study: Indistinguishable V segments such as TRBV6-2 and TRBV6-3 were excluded.

The sequenced sample consisted of PBMCs. This receptor was identified in a middle-aged woman in good health and CMV-seropositive. The J gene is TRBJ1-5, the V gene TRBV28, with TRBD1 identical over 7 bases. The CDR3 sequence: CASSLVGQGNQPQHF. DNA for the CDR3: TGTGCCAGCAGTTTAGTAGGACAGGGCAATCAGCCCCAGCATTTT.